This T cell receptor (beta chain) was obtained from a study of OX40 agonist ivuxolimab in advanced cancers. Study as a whole: Patients received intravenous ivuxolimab every 2 weeks at 0.01 to 10 mg/kg. Partial responses were recorded for three patients, including one with hepatocellular carcinoma and two with cutaneous melanoma. Broader study findings: Clones of CD4+ and CD8+ blood T cells grew by week 6 at doses of 0.1 to 3.0 mg/kg.

Details on this clone: What it binds is not known.

The CDR3 covers 12 residues. CDR1 is MNHEY, CDR2 SVGAGI, per germline. The germline V and J ends were trimmed by 8 bases and 3 bases, with 11 bases remaining between them. Profiled with immunoSEQ multiplex PCR; TCRdb holds only in-frame clones, not every one. The sample records around 68,000 clones, around 90% being singletons. The specimen comprised CD4+ or CD8+ T cells sorted from blood, sampled in a trial of the OX40 agonist ivuxolimab. This sequence joins TRBV6-5 and TRBJ2-7; D unresolved. This sequence originates from an adult with an advanced solid tumor such as melanoma, head and neck, liver or kidney cancer. The CDR3 DNA is TGTGCCAGCCGCCCAAACGACTACGAGCAGTACTTC. The encoded protein is CASRPNDYEQYF.